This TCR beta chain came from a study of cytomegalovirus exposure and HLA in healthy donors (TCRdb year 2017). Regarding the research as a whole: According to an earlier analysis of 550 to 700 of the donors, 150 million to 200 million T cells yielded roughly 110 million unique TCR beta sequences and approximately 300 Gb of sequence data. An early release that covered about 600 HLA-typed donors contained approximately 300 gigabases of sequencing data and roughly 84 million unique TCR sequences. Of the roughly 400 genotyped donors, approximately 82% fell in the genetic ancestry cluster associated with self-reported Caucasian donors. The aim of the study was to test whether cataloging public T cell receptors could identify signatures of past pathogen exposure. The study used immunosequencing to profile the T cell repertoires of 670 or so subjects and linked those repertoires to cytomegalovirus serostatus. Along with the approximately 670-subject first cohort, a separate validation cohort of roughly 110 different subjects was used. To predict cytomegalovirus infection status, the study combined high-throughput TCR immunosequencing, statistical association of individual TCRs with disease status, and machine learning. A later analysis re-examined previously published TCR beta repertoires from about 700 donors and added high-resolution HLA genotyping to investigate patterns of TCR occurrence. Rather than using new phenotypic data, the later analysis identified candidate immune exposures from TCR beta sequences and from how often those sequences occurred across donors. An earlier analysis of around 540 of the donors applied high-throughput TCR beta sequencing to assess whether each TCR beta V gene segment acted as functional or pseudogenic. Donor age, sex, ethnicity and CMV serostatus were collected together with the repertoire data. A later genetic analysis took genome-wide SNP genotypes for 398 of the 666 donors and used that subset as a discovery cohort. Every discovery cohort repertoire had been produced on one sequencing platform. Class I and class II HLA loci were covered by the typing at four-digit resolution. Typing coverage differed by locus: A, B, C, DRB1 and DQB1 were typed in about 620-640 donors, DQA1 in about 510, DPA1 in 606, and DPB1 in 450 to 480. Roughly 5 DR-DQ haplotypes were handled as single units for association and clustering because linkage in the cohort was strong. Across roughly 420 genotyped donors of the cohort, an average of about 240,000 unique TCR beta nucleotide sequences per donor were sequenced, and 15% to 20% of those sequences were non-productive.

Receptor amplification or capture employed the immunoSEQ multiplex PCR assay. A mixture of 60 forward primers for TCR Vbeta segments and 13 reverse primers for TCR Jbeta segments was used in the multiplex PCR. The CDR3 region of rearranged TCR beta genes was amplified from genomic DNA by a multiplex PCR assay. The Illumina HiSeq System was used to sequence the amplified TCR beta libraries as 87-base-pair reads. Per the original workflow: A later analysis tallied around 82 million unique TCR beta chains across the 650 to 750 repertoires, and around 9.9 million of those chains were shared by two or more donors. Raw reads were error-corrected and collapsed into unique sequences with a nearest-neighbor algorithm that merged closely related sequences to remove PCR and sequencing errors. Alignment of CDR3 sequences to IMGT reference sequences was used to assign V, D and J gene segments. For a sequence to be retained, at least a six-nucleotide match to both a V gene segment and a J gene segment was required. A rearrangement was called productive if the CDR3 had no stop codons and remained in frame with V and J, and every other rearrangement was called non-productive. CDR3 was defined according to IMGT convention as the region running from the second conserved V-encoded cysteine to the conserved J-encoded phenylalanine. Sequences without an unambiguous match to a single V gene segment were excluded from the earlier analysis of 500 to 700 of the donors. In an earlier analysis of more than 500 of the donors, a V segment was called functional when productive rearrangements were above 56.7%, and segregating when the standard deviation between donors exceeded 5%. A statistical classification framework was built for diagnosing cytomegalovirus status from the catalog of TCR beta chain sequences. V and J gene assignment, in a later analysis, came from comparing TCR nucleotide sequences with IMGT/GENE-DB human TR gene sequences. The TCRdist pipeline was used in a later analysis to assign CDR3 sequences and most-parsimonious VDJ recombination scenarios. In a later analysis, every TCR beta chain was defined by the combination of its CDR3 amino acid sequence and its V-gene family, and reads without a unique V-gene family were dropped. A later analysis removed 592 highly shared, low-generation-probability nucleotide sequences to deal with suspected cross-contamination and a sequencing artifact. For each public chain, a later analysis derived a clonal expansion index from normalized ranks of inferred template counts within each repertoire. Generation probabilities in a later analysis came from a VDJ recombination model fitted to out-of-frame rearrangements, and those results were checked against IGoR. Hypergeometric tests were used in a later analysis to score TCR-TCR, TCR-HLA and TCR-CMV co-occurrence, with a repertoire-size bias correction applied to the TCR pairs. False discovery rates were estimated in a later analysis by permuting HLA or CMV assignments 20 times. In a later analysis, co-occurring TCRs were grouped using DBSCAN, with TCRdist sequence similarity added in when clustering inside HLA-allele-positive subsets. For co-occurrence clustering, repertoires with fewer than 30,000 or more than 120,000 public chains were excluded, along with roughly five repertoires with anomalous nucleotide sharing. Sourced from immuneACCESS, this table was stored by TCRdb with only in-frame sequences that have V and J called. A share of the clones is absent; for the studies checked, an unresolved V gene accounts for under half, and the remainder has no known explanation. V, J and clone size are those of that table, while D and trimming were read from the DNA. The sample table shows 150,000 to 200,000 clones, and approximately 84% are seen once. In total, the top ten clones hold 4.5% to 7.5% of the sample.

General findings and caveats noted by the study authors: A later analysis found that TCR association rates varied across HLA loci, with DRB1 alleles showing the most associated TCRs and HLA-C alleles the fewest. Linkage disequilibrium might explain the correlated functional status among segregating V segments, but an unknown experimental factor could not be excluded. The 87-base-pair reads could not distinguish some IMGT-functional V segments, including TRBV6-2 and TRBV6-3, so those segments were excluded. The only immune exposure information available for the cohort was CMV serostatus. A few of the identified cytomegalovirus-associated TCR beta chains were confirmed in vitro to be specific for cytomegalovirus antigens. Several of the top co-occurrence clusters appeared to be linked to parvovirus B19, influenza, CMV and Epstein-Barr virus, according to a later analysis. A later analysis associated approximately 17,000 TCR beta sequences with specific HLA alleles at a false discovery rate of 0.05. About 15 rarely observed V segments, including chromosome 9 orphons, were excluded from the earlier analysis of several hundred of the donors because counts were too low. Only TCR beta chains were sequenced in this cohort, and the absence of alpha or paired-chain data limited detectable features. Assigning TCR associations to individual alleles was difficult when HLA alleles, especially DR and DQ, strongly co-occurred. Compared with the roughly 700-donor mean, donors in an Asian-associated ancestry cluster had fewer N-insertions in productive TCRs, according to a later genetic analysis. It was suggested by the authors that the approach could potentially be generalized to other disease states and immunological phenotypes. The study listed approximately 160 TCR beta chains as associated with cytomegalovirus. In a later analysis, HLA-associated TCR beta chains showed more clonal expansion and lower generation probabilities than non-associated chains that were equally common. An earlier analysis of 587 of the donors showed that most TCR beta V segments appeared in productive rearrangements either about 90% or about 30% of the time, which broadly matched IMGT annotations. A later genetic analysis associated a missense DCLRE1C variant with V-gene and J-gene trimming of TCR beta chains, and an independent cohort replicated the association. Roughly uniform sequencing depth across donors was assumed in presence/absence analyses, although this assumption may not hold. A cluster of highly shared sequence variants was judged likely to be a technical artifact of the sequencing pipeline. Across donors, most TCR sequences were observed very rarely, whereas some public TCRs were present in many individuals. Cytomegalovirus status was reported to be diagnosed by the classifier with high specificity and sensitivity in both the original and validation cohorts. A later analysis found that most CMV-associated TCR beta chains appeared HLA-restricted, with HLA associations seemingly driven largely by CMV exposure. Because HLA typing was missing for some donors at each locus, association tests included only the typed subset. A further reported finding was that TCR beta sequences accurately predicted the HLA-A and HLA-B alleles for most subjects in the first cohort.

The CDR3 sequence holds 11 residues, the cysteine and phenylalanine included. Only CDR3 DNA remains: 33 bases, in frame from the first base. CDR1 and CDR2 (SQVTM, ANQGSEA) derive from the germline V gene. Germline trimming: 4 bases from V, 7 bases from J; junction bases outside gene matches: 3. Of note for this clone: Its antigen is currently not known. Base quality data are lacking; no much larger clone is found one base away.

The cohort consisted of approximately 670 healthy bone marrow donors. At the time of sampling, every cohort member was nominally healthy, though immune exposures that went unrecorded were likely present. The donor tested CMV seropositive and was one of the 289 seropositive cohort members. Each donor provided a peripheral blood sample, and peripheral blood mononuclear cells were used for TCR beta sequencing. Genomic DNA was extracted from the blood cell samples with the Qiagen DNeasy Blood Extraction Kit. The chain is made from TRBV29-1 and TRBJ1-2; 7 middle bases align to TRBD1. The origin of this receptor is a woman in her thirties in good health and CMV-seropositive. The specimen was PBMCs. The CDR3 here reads CSVAQGGGYTF. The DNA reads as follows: TGCAGCGTTGCGCAGGGGGGTGGCTACACCTTC.